This TCR beta chain was sequenced in a study of T cells in Graves' hyperthyroidism and ophthalmopathy. Study-level background: Peripheral blood was drawn at first diagnosis, prior to all treatment. Study observations and caveats: Researchers found most expanded thyroid clonotypes above 0.001 in blood as well.

The sample holds many counts of this clonotype. Its specificity is not known. Researchers took RNA transcripts and amplified the TCR beta CDR3 regions from them. HTBI primers were employed in a first-round RT-PCR of the TCR CDR3. MiXCR, run by TCRdb on the multiplex PCR reads, gives a single entry per CDR3 protein. The data contain hundreds of thousands of distinct CDR3 sequences, about 38% of them singletons. This TCR came from a man between 18 and 29 years old with Graves' hyperthyroidism. Sequences were obtained from blood.

CDR3 DNA sequence: TGTGCCAGCAGCCCTCAGCCGGGGGGCTACACCTTC. Residues: CASSPQPGGYTF. The chain combines TRBV7-9 with TRBJ1-2; no reliable D call. Per the germline V gene, CDR1 is SEHNR and CDR2 is FQNEAQ (reference sequence). The CDR3 is 12 amino acids. V was trimmed by 5 bases and J by 8 bases, leaving 12 bases between them.